What follows are 20 T cell receptor beta chains derived from one specimen sequenced in a study of CD8+CD57+ T cells in acquired aplastic anemia. Template material for TCR beta VDJ and CDR3 profiling consisted of genomic DNA. TCRdb ran MiXCR on the reads and lists one entry per CDR3 protein. Among 150,000 to 200,000 distinct CDR3 sequences, around 66% were seen once, and the ten largest hold 46%. Sequencing was done on a sample of sorted CD4+, CD8+, or CD8+CD57+ T cells (not recorded which) from PBMCs. The receptors originated from a human donor with severe aplastic anemia or a healthy control (not recorded which).

The chain has TRBV4-1 and TRBJ1-2, with D uncertain. The CDR3 spans 15 residues. CDR1 and CDR2 (germline): MGHRA, YSYEKL. V was shortened by 0 bases and J by 1 base, with 9 bases between the two germline ends. CDR3 sequence (DNA): TGCGCCAGCAGCCAAGATCGTCAGGATAACTATGGCTACACCTTC. Amino acids: CASSQDRQDNYGYTF.

The genes are TRBV20-1 and TRBJ2-7; the match to TRBD2 covers 10 bases. The CDR3 has 16 amino acids. Trimming removed 2 bases from V and 6 bases from J; junction bases left unmatched: 13. Germline CDR1 DFQATT, CDR2 SNEGSKA (reference sequence). Here the CDR3 DNA reads TGCAGTGCTAGACGTGTTGGGGCTAGCGGGAGATTCGAGCAGTACTTC. Translating it yields CSARRVGASGRFEQYF.

This clonotype was observed at least ten times. The gene calls are TRBV6-5 and TRBJ2-1, with TRBD2 as a possible D gene (6 bases). Trimming removed 4 bases at V and 6 bases at J, with 19 bases between. Germline V lookup: CDR1 MNHEY, CDR2 SVGAGI. This CDR3 has 16 residues. The CDR3 loop reads CASSSLAGGGFNEQFF. CDR3 bases: TGTGCCAGCAGTTCCCTCGCCGGAGGAGGGTTCAATGAGCAGTTCTTC.

This clonotype came up many times. The genes are TRBV28 and TRBJ2-1, with 11 bases aligning to TRBD2. V shed 7 bases, J shed 5 bases, and the junction held 7 bases outside the gene matches. Looked up from germline, CDR1 is MDHEN and CDR2 is SYDVKM. CDR3 length: 15 amino acids. CDR3 loop: CASTPTSGAHNEQFF. The CDR3, as DNA: TGTGCCAGCACCCCGACTAGCGGGGCCCACAATGAGCAGTTCTTC.

This clonotype was found a few times. The genes are TRBV6-1 and TRBJ2-7, with D possibly being TRBD2 (6 bases). Germline loops: CDR1 MNHNS, CDR2 SASEGT. V lost 7 bases, J lost 3 bases, and 13 bases lay in between. This CDR3 region has 13 residues. CDR3 sequence: CASTGRDRYEQYF. CDR3 bases: TGTGCCAGCACCGGGCGGGACCGCTACGAGCAGTACTTC.

This clonotype was counted a few times. CDR3 residues: CAISERSGNEKLFF. The CDR3 nucleotides are TGTGCCATCAGTGAGAGGTCAGGGAACGAAAAACTGTTTTTT. The chain links TRBV10-3 to TRBJ1-4; the D gene is possibly TRBD1 (5 bases). The germline CDR1 and CDR2 sequences are ENHRY and SYGVKD. The V gene lost 2 bases and the J gene lost 8 bases, with 12 bases spanning the gap. The CDR3 sequence is 14 residues long.

As for this clonotype: At one end the junction does not follow the germline gene, possibly because of a read error. The chain links TRBV29-1 to TRBJ2-1, with TRBD1 matching 7 bases. The CDR3 covers 14 residues. Germline CDR1 SQVTM, CDR2 ANQGSEA. The CDR3 sequence: CSAIRDSSYNEKFF. Written as DNA, the CDR3 is TGCAGCGCCATCCGGGACAGCTCCTACAATGAGAAGTTCTTC.

This clonotype appeared once. The rearrangement uses TRBV7-3 and TRBJ2-5, with a tentative D call TRBD2 (6 bases). Trimming shortened V by 1 base and J by 2 bases, and 8 bases separated the two germline ends. Looked up from germline, CDR1 is SGHTA and CDR2 is FQGTGA. The CDR3 consists of 14 residues. For the CDR3, the DNA is TGTGCCAGCAGCTTAAGTGGGGGGCAAGAGACCCAGTACTTC. Translated, it gives CASSLSGGQETQYF.

This clonotype was observed many times. J is TRBJ1-2 and V is TRBV12-3 or TRBV12-4, with TRBD1 matching over 8 bases. Losses at the gene ends were 4 bases for V and 3 bases for J; bases not matched to a gene: 7. The CDR3 spans 15 residues. CDR3: CASSSTRGRDYGYTF. The CDR3 bases are TGTGCCAGCAGTTCCACCAGGGGGCGCGACTATGGCTACACCTTC.

This clonotype was seen a few times. This sequence joins TRBV2 and TRBJ1-2; no reliable D call. Trimming removed 4 bases at V and 0 bases at J, with 12 bases between. Germline CDR1 reads SNHLY; CDR2 reads FYNNEI. CDR3 length: 15 residues. The CDR3 region has the DNA TGTGCCAGCAGTGCCGACCCGACCTCTAACTATGGCTACACCTTC. Residues: CASSADPTSNYGYTF.

V is TRBV29-1 and J is TRBJ2-3; unclear D gene. The germline CDR1 and CDR2 sequences are SQVTM and ANQGSEA. Trimming took off 6 bases at V and 0 bases at J, with 13 bases between the two ends. This CDR3 spans 14 amino acids. Here the CDR3 reads CSVNRMDSTDTQYF. In DNA, the CDR3 is TGCAGCGTCAATAGGATGGACAGCACAGATACGCAGTATTTT.

In this sample, this clonotype turned up a few times. This sequence joins TRBV19 and TRBJ2-2, with TRBD2 matching 8 bases. The CDR3 runs to 15 residues. Germline-derived CDR1 and CDR2 are LNHDA and SQIVND (reference sequence). After removal of 8 bases from V and 2 bases from J, the junction contained 7 bases not matched to a gene. CDR3 sequence: CASGAGLVNTGELFF. CDR3 in DNA: TGTGCCAGTGGGGCGGGACTAGTAAACACCGGGGAGCTGTTTTTT. Full variable domain (missing parts from reference TRBV19 and TRBJ2-2): DGGITQSPKYLFRKEGQNVTLSCEQNLNHDAMYWYRQDPGQGLRLIYYSQIVNDFQKGDIAEGYSVSREKKESFPLTVTSAQKNPTAFYLCASGAGLVNTGELFFGEGSRLTVL.

The chain is built from TRBV20-1 and TRBJ2-5; 14 nucleotides match TRBD2. This CDR3 comprises 20 residues. V lost 5 bases, J lost 1 base, and 18 bases stayed unmatched. In germline, CDR1 is DFQATT, CDR2 SNEGSKA (reference sequence). The CDR3 DNA reads as TGCAGTGCTTCTCGTCGCGGGACTAGCGGGGGCGCTTACCCCCAAGAGACCCAGTACTTC. Its protein product is CSASRRGTSGGAYPQETQYF.

The chain couples TRBV5-1 to TRBJ2-7; possible D gene TRBD2, 6 bases. V was pared by 5 bases and J by 6 bases, with 15 bases between. CDR3 size: 13 residues. The germline V gene encodes CDR1 SGHRS and CDR2 YFSETQ. The CDR3 sequence is CASRPLALGEQYF. The CDR3, as DNA: TGCGCCAGCAGGCCGCTAGCGCTCGGCGAGCAGTACTTC. The whole variable domain, remainder taken from reference TRBV5-1 and TRBJ2-7, is KAGVTQTPRYLIKTRGQQVTLSCSPISGHRSVSWYQQTPGQGLQFLFEYFSETQRNKGNFPGRFSGRQFSNSRSEMNVSTLELGDSALYLCASRPLALGEQYFGPGTRLTVT.

This rearrangement joins TRBV7-2 to TRBJ2-7, with 8 bases fitting TRBD2. The CDR3 has 16 amino acids. Germline V gene sequence: CDR1 SGHTA, CDR2 FQGNSA. V shed 5 bases, J shed 3 bases, and the junction held 12 bases outside the gene matches. The CDR3 DNA is TGTGCCAGCAGCCCCGGGGGGGTCTTCAGCCACTACGAGCAGTACTTC. It codes for CASSPGGVFSHYEQYF.

This clonotype was seen ten or more times. CDR3 in DNA: TGTGCCAGCAGCTTGGCGGATCTTAATTCACCCCTCCACTTT. Translated, it gives CASSLADLNSPLHF. The gene calls are TRBV5-8 and TRBJ1-6; D is undetermined. The CDR3 runs to 14 residues. V was shortened by 0 bases and J by 6 bases, with 7 bases between the two germline ends. CDR1 and CDR2 from the germline V gene are SGHTS and YDEGEE.

The rearrangement links TRBV9 to TRBJ2-3; unclear D gene. Trimming shortened V by 4 bases and J by 0 bases, and 15 bases separated the two germline ends. Germline CDR1 reads SGDLS; CDR2 reads YYNGEE. The CDR3 is 16 residues long. CDR3 DNA: TGTGCCAGCAGCTCTAGAGGAACATCTAGCACAGATACGCAGTATTTT. Translated: CASSSRGTSSTDTQYF. Full variable domain (missing parts from reference TRBV9 and TRBJ2-3): DSGVTQTPKHLITATGQRVTLRCSPRSGDLSVYWYQQSLDQGLQFLIQYYNGEERAKGNILERFSAQQFPDLHSELNLSSLELGDSALYFCASSSRGTSSTDTQYFGPGTRLTVL.

V and J are TRBV25-1 and TRBJ1-1; D might be TRBD1 (6 bases). V was cut by 6 bases and J by 8 bases, with 22 bases left in between. The CDR3 contains 15 residues. The germline V gene encodes CDR1 MGHDK and CDR2 SYGVNS. This CDR3 is CASSITNGQPNEAFF. CDR3 DNA sequence: TGTGCCAGCAGCATAACAAACGGACAGCCGAACGAAGCTTTCTTT.

The chain couples TRBV7-3 to TRBJ2-5; 7 nucleotides align to TRBD1. Germline V lookup: CDR1 SGHTA, CDR2 FQGTGA. The CDR3 has 14 amino acids. With V trimmed by 6 bases and J by 2 bases, 6 bases remained unmatched. CDR3 DNA sequence: TGTGCCAGCAGGCCTACAGGGGATCAAGAGACCCAGTACTTC. This codes for CASRPTGDQETQYF.

The chain combines TRBV7-9 with TRBJ2-7; 7 nucleotides align to TRBD1. The V and J ends lost 5 bases and 3 bases, in that order; junction bases with no gene match: 10. This CDR3 spans 15 amino acids. Germline V gene sequence: CDR1 SEHNR, CDR2 FQNEAQ (reference sequence). CDR3 in amino acids: CASSTLEDRVYEQYF. CDR3 bases: TGTGCCAGCAGCACCCTGGAAGACAGGGTCTACGAGCAGTACTTC.